This note documents a single T cell receptor (beta chain) sequence. Its specificity is unknown. The CDR3 has 15 amino acids. The V gene end was trimmed by 0 bases and the J gene end by 5 bases; junction bases not matched to a gene: 5. Germline CDR1 reads MNHNS; CDR2 reads SASEGT. The entry originates in a study of cytomegalovirus exposure and HLA in healthy donors. The PCR used 60 Vbeta and 13 Jbeta primers. Assay: immunoSEQ multiplex PCR; the TCRdb copy retains only in-frame clones and omits some. In the table there are about 95,000 clones, around four fifths of which are singletons. Study-wide points: Earlier analysis looked at TCR beta V segments, and most were productive about 87% or about 30% of the time.

The chain is built from TRBV6-1 and TRBJ1-1, with 8 bases aligning to TRBD1. This TCR was sampled from a woman in her forties in good health and CMV-seropositive. Sequenced input: PBMCs. CDR3 in DNA: TGTGCCAGCAGTGAAGCTGGGACAGGCGAAACTGAAGCTTTCTTT. Its protein product is CASSEAGTGETEAFF.